This entry describes one TCR beta chain. Antigen: not known. The CDR3 is 16 amino acids. Sequenced by immunoSEQ multiplex PCR; TCRdb stores in-frame clones only, minus some. The sample shows approximately 76,000 clones, approximately 84% of them seen only once. These data are taken from a study of graft-versus-host responses after intestinal transplantation. Turning to the study itself: Grafts were multivisceral, liver-intestinal, or isolated intestinal.

The chain carries TRBV21-1 and TRBJ1-2; the tabulated D call, TRBD1, remains unverified against the DNA. TRBV21-1 is a listed pseudogene. The clonotype was recovered from a human donor who was the organ donor for an intestinal transplant. The starting material was unstimulated CD4+ T cells sorted from spleen or lymph node cells, obtained before transplant. The CDR3 loop is CASSRMGDSYNYGYTF. The CDR3 coding sequence is TGTGCCAGCAGCAGAATGGGGGACAGCTACAACTATGGCTACACCTTC.